This T cell receptor beta chain is drawn from a study of CD8+ T cells in alopecia areata. Findings and caveats of the study: On tofacitinib, scalp clonality and expanded CD8+ clones among top 100 fell significantly. Many expanded lesional clones persisted in scalp and blood during tofacitinib.

The treatment is: oral pan-JAK inhibitor, 5-10 mg twice daily. On this clone itself: What it binds is unknown.

Reverse transcription of extracted RNA yielded cDNA, which provided the sequencing template. Generated by immunoSEQ multiplex PCR, the TCRdb table keeps only in-frame clones and is missing some. The sample has under 150,000 clones, 53% seen once. J lost 4 bases, V lost 8 bases, and 12 bases had no gene match. This CDR3 contains 14 residues. Germline loops: CDR1 GTSNPN, CDR2 SVGIG (reference sequence). The genes are TRBV30 and TRBJ1-1; 8 nucleotides line up with TRBD1. Here the sequenced sample was CD4+ T cells sorted from blood, taken at week 4, from a patient treated with tofacitinib. The source of this sequence is a human donor with alopecia areata. CDR3 amino acids: CALIDRGSSTEAFF. CDR3 DNA sequence: TGTGCCCTCATCGACAGGGGATCAAGCACTGAAGCTTTCTTT.